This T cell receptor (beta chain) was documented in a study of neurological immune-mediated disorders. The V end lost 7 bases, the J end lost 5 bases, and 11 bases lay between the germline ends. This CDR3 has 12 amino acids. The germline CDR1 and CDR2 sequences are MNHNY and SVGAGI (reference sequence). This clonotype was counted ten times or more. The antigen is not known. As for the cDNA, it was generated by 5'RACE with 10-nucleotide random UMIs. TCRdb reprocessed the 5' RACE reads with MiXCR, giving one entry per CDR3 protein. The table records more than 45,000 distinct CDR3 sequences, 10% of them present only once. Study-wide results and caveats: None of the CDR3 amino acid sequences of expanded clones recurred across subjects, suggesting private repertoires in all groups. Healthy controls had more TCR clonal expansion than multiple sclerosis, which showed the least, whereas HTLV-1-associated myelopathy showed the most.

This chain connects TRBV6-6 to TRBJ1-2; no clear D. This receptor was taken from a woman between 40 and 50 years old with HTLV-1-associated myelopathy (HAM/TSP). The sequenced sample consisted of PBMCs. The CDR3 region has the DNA TGTGCCAGCACCTCGGCGGAGTATGGCTACACCTTC. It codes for CASTSAEYGYTF.